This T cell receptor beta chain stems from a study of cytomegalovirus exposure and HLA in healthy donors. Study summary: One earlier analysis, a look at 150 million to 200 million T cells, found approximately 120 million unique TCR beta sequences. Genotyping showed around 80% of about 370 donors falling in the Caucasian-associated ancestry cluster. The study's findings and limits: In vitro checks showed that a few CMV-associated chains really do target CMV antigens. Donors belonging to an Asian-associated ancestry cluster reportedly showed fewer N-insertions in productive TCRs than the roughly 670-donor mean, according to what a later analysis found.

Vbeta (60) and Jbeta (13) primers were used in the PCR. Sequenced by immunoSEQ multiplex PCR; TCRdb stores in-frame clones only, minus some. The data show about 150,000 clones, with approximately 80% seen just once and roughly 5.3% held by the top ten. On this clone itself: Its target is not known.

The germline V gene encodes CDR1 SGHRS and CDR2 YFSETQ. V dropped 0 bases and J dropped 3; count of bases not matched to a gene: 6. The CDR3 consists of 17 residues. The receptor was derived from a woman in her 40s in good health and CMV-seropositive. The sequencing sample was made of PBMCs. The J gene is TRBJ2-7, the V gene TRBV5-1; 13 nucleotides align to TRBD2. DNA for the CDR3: TGCGCCAGCAGCTTGGCCCAGACTAGCGGGAGGTTCTACGAGCAGTACTTC. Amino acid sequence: CASSLAQTSGRFYEQYF.